The 10 T cell receptor beta chains reported below all come from one sample, sequenced in a study of metastatic and nonmetastatic thyroid tumors. All patients were untreated before thyroid surgery. TCRdb redid the clone calls on the PCR reads using MiXCR. The repertoire includes 91,000 or so clones, roughly an eighth of them detected once, and around 10% sits in the top ten. The sequenced sample was blood. Receptors were obtained from a female donor with papillary thyroid cancer or a benign thyroid nodule (not recorded which). Some clones in this sample may be carry-over from other donors' samples.

In this sample, this clone turned up many times. The chain uses TRBV18 and TRBJ2-2; 8 bases agree with TRBD1. This CDR3 comprises 15 residues. Germline assignment: CDR1 KGHSH and CDR2 LQKENI. V was clipped by 5 bases and J by 4 bases; unmatched bases: 6. The CDR3 loop reads CASSTDRASTGELFF. CDR3 sequence (DNA): TGTGCCAGCTCAACGGACAGGGCGTCCACCGGGGAGCTGTTTTTT. The full variable domain, completed using reference TRBV18 and TRBJ2-2, is NAGVMQNPRHLVRRRGQEARLRCSPMKGHSHVYWYRQLPEEGLKFMVYLQKENIIDESGMPKERFSAEFPKEGPSILRIQQVVRGDSAAYFCASSTDRASTGELFFGEGSRLTVL.

This clone was seen ten or more times. The chain carries TRBV30 and TRBJ2-3, with 9 bases matching TRBD2. CDR3 length: 15 residues. J lost 0 bases, V lost 2 bases, and 3 bases had no gene match. Germline V lookup: CDR1 GTSNPN, CDR2 SVGIG (reference sequence). DNA of the CDR3: TGTGCCTGGAGTCATACTAGCGGGAGCACAGATACGCAGTATTTT. It codes for CAWSHTSGSTDTQYF.

This clone was counted ten times or more. This chain links TRBV2 with TRBJ2-3, with 7 bases matching TRBD2. V lost 1 base and J lost 5; bases outside the gene matches: 6. Germline CDR1 and CDR2: SNHLY and FYNNEI. The CDR3 covers 15 residues. CDR3 sequence reads: CASSEEAGLRDTQYF. CDR3 DNA: TGTGCCAGCAGTGAAGAAGCGGGATTAAGAGATACGCAGTATTTT.

This clone has at least ten counts. The CDR3 sequence is CASSSGYLINTEAFF. The CDR3 nucleotides read TGTGCCAGCAGCTCGGGGTACCTCATCAACACTGAAGCTTTCTTT. The V gene is TRBV5-5, the J gene TRBJ1-1; D uncertain. V lost 3 bases and J 2 bases, leaving 14 bases between the germline ends. Germline CDR1 is SGHKS and CDR2 is YYEKEE (reference sequence). The CDR3 is 15 amino acids. Supplemented by reference TRBV5-5 and TRBJ1-1, the full variable domain reads DAGVTQSPTHLIKTRGQQVTLRCSPISGHKSVSWYQQVLGQGPQFIFQYYEKEERGRGNFPDRFSARQFPNYSSELNVNALLLGDSALYLCASSSGYLINTEAFFGQGTRLTVV.

This clone was observed a handful of times. This could be a read error, since a much larger clone is one nucleotide away. The chain combines TRBV29-1 with TRBJ2-7, with no clear D. CDR1 and CDR2 (germline): SQVTM, ANQGSEA. CDR3 length equals 12 residues. V dropped 6 bases and J dropped 3 bases, with 12 bases sitting between them. CDR3 sequence (DNA): TGCAGCGTAAAAACCCCGGGCTACGAGCAGTACTTC. This sequence encodes CSVKTPGYEQYF.

In this sample, this clone turned up many times. This chain links TRBV20-1 with TRBJ2-5; D is possibly TRBD1 or TRBD2 (5 bases each). The CDR3 sequence is 13 residues long. The V end was cut by 6 bases, the J end by 5 bases, with 16 bases between. The germline CDR1 and CDR2 sequences are DFQATT and SNEGSKA (reference sequence). CDR3 nucleotides: TGCAGTGCCTCCCGAGGGGTTTGGGAGACCCAGTACTTC. Protein: CSASRGVWETQYF.

The chain links TRBV2 to TRBJ2-1; TRBD2 matches at 10 bases. V lost 6 bases, J lost 1 base, and 6 bases stayed unmatched. The germline gives CDR1 SNHLY, CDR2 FYNNEI. There are 16 residues in the CDR3. Written as DNA, the CDR3 is TGTGCCAGCAGGAGGACTAGCGGTATATCCTACAATGAGCAGTTCTTC. It encodes CASRRTSGISYNEQFF. Looking up the rest from reference TRBV2 and TRBJ2-1 gives the full variable domain: EPEVTQTPSHQVTQMGQEVILRCVPISNHLYFYWYRQILGQKVEFLVSFYNNEISEKSEIFDDQFSVERPDGSNFTLKIRSTKLEDSAMYFCASRRTSGISYNEQFFGPGTRLTVL.

This clone showed up many times. The chain joins TRBV28 to TRBJ2-4; D gene ambiguous. The CDR3 extends over 12 amino acids. CDR1 is MDHEN, CDR2 SYDVKM, per germline. V shed 3 bases and J shed 7 bases, with 7 bases lying between them. For the CDR3, the DNA is TGTGCCAGCAGTTTTCGGTGGAACATTCAGTACTTC. Translating gives CASSFRWNIQYF. The whole variable domain, remainder taken from reference TRBV28 and TRBJ2-4, is DVKVTQSSRYLVKRTGEKVFLECVQDMDHENMFWYRQDPGLGLRLIYFSYDVKMKEKGDIPEGYSVSREKKERFSLILESASTNQTSMYLCASSFRWNIQYFGAGTRLSVL.

The table lists this clone with many counts. The chain is built from TRBV7-2 and TRBJ2-7; TRBD2 matches at 12 bases. The CDR3 has 14 amino acids. With V trimmed by 5 bases and J by 6 bases, 5 bases remained unmatched. CDR1 is SGHTA, CDR2 FQGNSA, per germline. The CDR3 loop reads CASSPSGRALEQYF. CDR3 bases: TGTGCCAGCAGCCCTAGCGGGAGGGCCCTCGAGCAGTACTTC.

As for this clone: At one end the junction does not follow the germline gene, possibly because of a read error. The chain carries TRBV11-2 and TRBJ2-7, with 7 bases lining up with TRBD1. Germline CDR1 SGHAT, CDR2 FQNNGV. This CDR3 is built from 15 residues. The CDR3 DNA is TGTGCCAGCAGTTCAATGACAGGGCGGGTCTACGAGCAGTGCTTC. It codes for CASSSMTGRVYEQCF.